Listed below are T cell receptor beta chains from one sample, sequenced in a study of T cells after somatic rescue of genetic block. Clones were sequenced by immunoSEQ multiplex PCR, and TCRdb holds only the in-frame ones, with some missing. Of tens of thousands of clones in the sample, 90% to 97% are singletons; the top ten hold approximately 0.07%. The sample was peripheral blood mononuclear cells (PBMCs). These receptors all stem from a child under two years old. CDR3s include the opening cysteine and the closing phenylalanine or tryptophan. The D gene is left open where the match is weak. Clone size is shown for a subset of rows, as once, few, many or a class of expanded clone.

J: TRBJ2-7
V: TRBV6-1
size: .
D: TRBD2
CDR3: CASSAGLAYEQYF
DNA: TGTGCCAGCAGTGCCGGACTAGCCTACGAGCAGTACTTC

J: TRBJ2-1
V: TRBV29-1
size: .
D: .
CDR3: CSVAGSWGRNEQFF
DNA: TGCAGCGTTGCAGGCAGCTGGGGGCGGAATGAGCAGTTCTTC

J: TRBJ1-2
V: TRBV6-5
size: .
D: .
CDR3: CASGVWEMNYGYTF
DNA: TGTGCCAGCGGGGTGTGGGAAATGAACTATGGCTACACCTTC

J: TRBJ2-2
V: TRBV7-3
size: .
D: .
CDR3: CASSLSQGNTGELFF
DNA: TGTGCCAGCAGCCTCTCTCAAGGGAACACCGGGGAGCTGTTTTTT

J: TRBJ1-1
V: TRBV29-1
size: .
D: .
CDR3: CSGLRGPNTEAFF
DNA: TGCAGCGGGCTCAGGGGACCGAACACTGAAGCTTTCTTT

J: TRBJ1-5
V: TRBV9
size: .
D: .
CDR3: CASSRQGNQPQHF
DNA: TGTGCCAGCTCCCGACAGGGCAATCAGCCCCAGCATTTT

J: TRBJ2-2
V: TRBV28
size: .
D: .
CDR3: CASIQGPNTGELFF
DNA: TGTGCCAGCATTCAGGGGCCGAACACCGGGGAGCTGTTTTTT

J: TRBJ1-2
V: TRBV27
size: .
D: TRBD1
CDR3: CASSDPDRGGYGYTF
DNA: TGTGCCAGCAGTGACCCGGACAGGGGGGGCTATGGCTACACCTTC

J: TRBJ2-7
V: TRBV4-2
size: once
D: TRBD2
CDR3: CASSQATGGTYEQYF
DNA: TGTGCCAGCAGCCAAGCAACGGGAGGAACCTACGAGCAGTACTTC

J: TRBJ2-7
V: TRBV30
size: once
D: TRBD2
CDR3: CAWSEASGGRQYF
DNA: TGTGCCTGGAGTGAAGCTAGCGGGGGTCGGCAGTACTTC

J: TRBJ1-1
V: TRBV2
size: .
D: TRBD1
CDR3: CASSEEGQGALAFF
DNA: TGTGCCAGCAGTGAAGAGGGGCAGGGGGCGTTAGCTTTCTTT